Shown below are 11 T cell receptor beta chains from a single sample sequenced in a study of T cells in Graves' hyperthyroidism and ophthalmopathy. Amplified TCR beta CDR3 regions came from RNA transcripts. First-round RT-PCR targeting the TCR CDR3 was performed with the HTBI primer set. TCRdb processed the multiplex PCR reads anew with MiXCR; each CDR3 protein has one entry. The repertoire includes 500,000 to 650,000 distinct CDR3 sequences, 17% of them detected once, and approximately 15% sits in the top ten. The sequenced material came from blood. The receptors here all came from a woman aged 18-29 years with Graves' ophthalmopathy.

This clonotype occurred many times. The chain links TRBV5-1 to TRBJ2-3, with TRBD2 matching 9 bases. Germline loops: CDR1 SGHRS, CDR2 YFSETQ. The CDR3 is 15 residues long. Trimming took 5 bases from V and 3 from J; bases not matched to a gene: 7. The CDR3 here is CASRRESGGTDTQYF. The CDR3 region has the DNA TGCGCCAGCAGGAGAGAAAGCGGGGGGACAGATACGCAGTATTTT.

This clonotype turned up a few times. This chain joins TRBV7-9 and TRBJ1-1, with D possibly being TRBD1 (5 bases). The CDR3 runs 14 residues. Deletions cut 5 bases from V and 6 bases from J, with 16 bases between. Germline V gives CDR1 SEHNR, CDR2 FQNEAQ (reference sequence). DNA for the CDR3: TGTGCCAGCAGCCAAACGACAGCCGGCCCTGAAGCTTTCTTT. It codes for CASSQTTAGPEAFF.

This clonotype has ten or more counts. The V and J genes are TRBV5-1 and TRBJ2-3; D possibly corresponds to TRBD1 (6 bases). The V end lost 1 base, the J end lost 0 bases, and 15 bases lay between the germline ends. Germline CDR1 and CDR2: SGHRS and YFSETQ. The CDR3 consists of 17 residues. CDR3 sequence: CASSLRSGAPSTDTQYF. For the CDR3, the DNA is TGCGCCAGCAGCTTGCGTTCAGGGGCCCCTAGCACAGATACGCAGTATTTT.

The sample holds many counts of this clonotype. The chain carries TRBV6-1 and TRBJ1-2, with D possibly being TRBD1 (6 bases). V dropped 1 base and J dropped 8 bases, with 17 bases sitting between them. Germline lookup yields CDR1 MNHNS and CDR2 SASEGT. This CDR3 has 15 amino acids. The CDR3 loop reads CASSEVGQWADGYTF. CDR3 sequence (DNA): TGTGCCAGCAGTGAAGTTGGACAGTGGGCCGACGGCTACACCTTC.

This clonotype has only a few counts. CDR3 region: CASTPRAGYSYNEQFF. The DNA of the CDR3 is TGTGCCAGCACCCCCCGGGCAGGGTATTCCTACAATGAGCAGTTCTTC. This rearrangement joins TRBV9 to TRBJ2-1; D may be TRBD1 (5 bases). CDR1 is SGDLS, CDR2 YYNGEE, per germline. The CDR3 has 16 amino acids. V lost 6 bases and J 1 base, leaving 17 bases between the germline ends.

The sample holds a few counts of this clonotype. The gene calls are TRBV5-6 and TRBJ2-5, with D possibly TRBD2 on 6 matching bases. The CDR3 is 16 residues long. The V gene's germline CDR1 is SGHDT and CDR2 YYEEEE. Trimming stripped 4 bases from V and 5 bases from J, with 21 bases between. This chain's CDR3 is CASSPLRGRILETQYF. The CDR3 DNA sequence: TGTGCCAGCAGCCCTTTGCGGGGAAGGATCCTGGAGACCCAGTACTTC.

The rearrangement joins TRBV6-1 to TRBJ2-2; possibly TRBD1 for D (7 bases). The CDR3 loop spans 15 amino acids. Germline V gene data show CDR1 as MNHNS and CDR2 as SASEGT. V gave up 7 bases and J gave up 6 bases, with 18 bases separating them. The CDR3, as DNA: TGTGCCAGCATGCTTGTGGAGGGGGCCGCCGGGGAGCTGTTTTTT. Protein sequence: CASMLVEGAAGELFF.

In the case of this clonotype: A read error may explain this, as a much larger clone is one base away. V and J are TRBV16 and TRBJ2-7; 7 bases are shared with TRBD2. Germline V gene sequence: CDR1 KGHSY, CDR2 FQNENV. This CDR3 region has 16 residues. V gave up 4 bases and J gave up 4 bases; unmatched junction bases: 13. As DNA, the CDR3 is TGTGCCAGCAGCCCAACCGTTCTAGCGGCAGGGTACGAGCAGTACTTC. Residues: CASSPTVLAAGYEQYF.

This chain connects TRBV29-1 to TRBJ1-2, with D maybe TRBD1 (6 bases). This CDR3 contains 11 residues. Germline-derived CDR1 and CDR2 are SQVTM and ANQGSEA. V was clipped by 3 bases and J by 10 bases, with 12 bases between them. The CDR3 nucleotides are TGCAGCGTTGACAGGGGTTCTGCCTACACCTTC. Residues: CSVDRGSAYTF.

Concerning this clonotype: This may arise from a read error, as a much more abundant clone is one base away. This CDR3 is CASSSDQGSQETQYF. The CDR3 bases are TGTGCTAGCAGCTCTGACCAGGGCTCCCAAGAGACCCAGTACTTC. The rearrangement uses TRBV7-7 and TRBJ2-5; perhaps TRBD1 as D (5 bases). Germline lookup yields CDR1 SSHAT and CDR2 FNYEAQ (reference sequence). The CDR3 has 15 residues.

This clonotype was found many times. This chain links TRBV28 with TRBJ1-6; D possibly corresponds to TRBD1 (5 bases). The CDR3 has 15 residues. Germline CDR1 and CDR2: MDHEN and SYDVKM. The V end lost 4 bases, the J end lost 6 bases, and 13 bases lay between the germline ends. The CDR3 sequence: CASSSSETANSPLHF. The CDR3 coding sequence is TGTGCCAGCAGTTCATCCGAGACAGCTAATTCACCCCTCCACTTT.